The rows below give T cell receptor beta chains drawn from one sample of a study of blood T cell repertoires in COVID-19. Clones were read by immunoSEQ multiplex PCR, and TCRdb kept only the in-frame ones, dropping some. The data show approximately 140,000 clones, under 90% seen once. The sample consisted of peripheral blood. The receptors come from a human donor in a cohort sampled during active COVID-19. Each CDR3 is given with its conserved first and last residue. A D gene is named only where the DNA matches it firmly. The size entry is marked missing in some rows and otherwise reads once, few, many or a size class.

>TRBJ1-6|NA|NA|TRBV28
CASSLGALSSYNSPLHF
TGTGCCAGCAGTTTAGGGGCACTGAGCTCCTATAATTCACCCCTCCACTTT
>TRBJ1-1|NA|NA|TRBV6-5
CASRDNREAFF
TGTGCCAGCAGGGATAACAGGGAGGCTTTCTTT
>TRBJ2-5|NA|TRBD1|TRBV18
CANPGTGQGETQYF
TGTGCTAATCCGGGGACAGGACAGGGGGAGACCCAGTACTTC
>TRBJ1-1|NA|TRBD1|TRBV19
CASSIDPGTAPKGAFF
TGTGCCAGTAGTATCGATCCCGGGACAGCCCCGAAGGGAGCTTTCTTT
>TRBJ2-7|NA|NA|TRBV3-1/TRBV3-2
CASSQSGAGYEQYF
TGTGCCAGCAGCCAATCAGGAGCGGGCTACGAGCAGTACTTC
>TRBJ1-1|NA|NA|TRBV7-2
CASSLVGQGTYLEAFF
TGTGCCAGCAGCTTAGTGGGGCAGGGGACGTACCTGGAAGCTTTCTTT
>TRBJ2-1|NA|TRBD2|TRBV7-3
CASSRVGLASEQFF
TGTGCCAGCAGCAGGGTGGGACTAGCAAGTGAGCAGTTCTTC
>TRBJ1-2|NA|NA|TRBV15
CATSIPGGLFYGYTF
TGTGCCACCAGCATCCCCGGTGGGCTATTCTATGGCTACACCTTC
>TRBJ2-5|NA|TRBD1|TRBV10-3
CAARTGTGDETQYF
TGTGCCGCCAGGACCGGGACAGGGGATGAGACCCAGTACTTC
>TRBJ2-7|NA|TRBD1|TRBV6-5
CASSYSGQGNEQYF
TGTGCCAGCAGTTACTCGGGACAGGGAAACGAGCAGTACTTC
>TRBJ2-7|NA|NA|TRBV11-2
CASRGRNYEQYF
TGTGCCAGCAGGGGCAGGAACTACGAGCAGTACTTC
>TRBJ1-6|NA|NA|TRBV7-2
CASTMRQYSPLHF
TGTGCCAGCACCATGAGACAGTATTCACCCCTCCACTTT
>TRBJ1-1|NA|NA|TRBV7-2
CASSLSGGGEAFF
TGTGCCAGCAGCTTAAGTGGGGGGGGCGAAGCTTTCTTT
>TRBJ2-3|NA|TRBD2|TRBV11-2
CASRLAGGPPDTQYF
TGTGCCAGCAGACTAGCGGGGGGGCCGCCAGATACGCAGTATTTT
>TRBJ1-2|NA|TRBD1|TRBV3-1/TRBV3-2
CASSQNLGGHYGYTF
TGTGCCAGCAGCCAAAACCTAGGGGGCCACTATGGCTACACCTTC
>TRBJ2-6|NA|NA|TRBV5-1
CASSLAPSGGANVLTF
TGCGCCAGCAGCTTGGCACCCAGCGGTGGGGCCAACGTCCTGACTTTC
>TRBJ2-3|NA|NA|TRBV7-9
CASSLTMDTQYF
TGTGCCAGCAGCTTAACTATGGATACGCAGTATTTT
>TRBJ2-7|NA|NA|TRBV7-6
CASSLVQGDGEQYF
TGTGCCAGCAGCTTAGTACAGGGTGATGGCGAGCAGTACTTC
>TRBJ2-3|NA|NA|TRBV7-2
CASSFRQSPSTDTQYF
TGTGCCAGCAGCTTCAGACAATCACCTAGCACAGATACGCAGTATTTT
>TRBJ1-1|NA|NA|TRBV5-4
CASSLAEAPEAFF
TGTGCCAGCAGCTTGGCCGAGGCCCCTGAAGCTTTCTTT
>TRBJ2-3|once|NA|TRBV5-8
CASSFSGRRRETQYF
TGTGCCAGCAGCTTCTCGGGGCGTCGGAGGGAAACGCAGTATTTT
>TRBJ1-3|NA|NA|TRBV19
CASSIPGIGNTIYF
TGTGCCAGTAGTATACCGGGGATTGGAAACACCATATATTTT
>TRBJ2-2|NA|NA|TRBV11-3
CASSFISGEGELFF
TGTGCCAGCAGCTTCATAAGCGGCGAAGGGGAGCTGTTTTTT
>TRBJ1-6|NA|NA|TRBV3-1/TRBV3-2
CASSQATGNSPLHF
TGTGCCAGCAGCCAGGCGACAGGCAATTCACCCCTCCACTTT
>TRBJ2-5|once|TRBD2|TRBV5-1
CASSLEGSGNQETQYF
TGCGCCAGCAGCTTGGAAGGTAGCGGGAACCAAGAGACCCAGTACTTC
>TRBJ1-3|NA|NA|TRBV9
CASSVSLTGSSGNTIYF
TGTGCCAGCAGCGTATCGTTAACAGGGAGCTCTGGAAACACCATATATTTT
>TRBJ2-5|NA|TRBD1|TRBV4-1
CASGGSTGGSETQYF
TGCGCCAGCGGGGGGTCGACAGGGGGCAGCGAGACCCAGTACTTC
>TRBJ1-2|NA|TRBD1|TRBV29-1
CSVTGGYGYTF
TGCAGCGTCACAGGGGGCTATGGCTACACCTTC
>TRBJ1-1|NA|NA|TRBV29-1
CSVPGMYTEAFF
TGCAGCGTTCCGGGGATGTACACTGAAGCTTTCTTT
>TRBJ1-4|NA|NA|TRBV7-8
CASSLAHFAGGEKLFF
TGTGCCAGCAGCTTAGCGCACTTTGCAGGAGGTGAAAAACTGTTTTTT
>TRBJ2-1|NA|TRBD2|TRBV4-1
CASSQGWTSGDNEQFF
TGCGCCAGCAGCCAAGGATGGACTAGCGGGGACAATGAGCAGTTCTTC
>TRBJ1-6|few|NA|TRBV28
CASNPGGVRKNSPLHF
TGTGCCAGCAACCCTGGAGGGGTTCGGAAGAATTCACCCCTCCACTTT
>TRBJ1-2|NA|TRBD1|TRBV18
CASSPPKDRVSYGYTF
TGTGCCAGCTCACCACCCAAGGACAGGGTTAGCTATGGCTACACCTTC
>TRBJ2-5|NA|TRBD1|TRBV19
CASRGQQQETQYF
TGTGCCAGTAGGGGACAGCAACAAGAGACCCAGTACTTC
>TRBJ2-7|NA|NA|TRBV19
CASSIDRGYEQYF
TGTGCCAGTAGTATAGACAGAGGGTACGAGCAGTACTTC
>TRBJ2-2|NA|TRBD1|TRBV24-1
CATRGQGGSTGELFF
TGTGCCACCAGGGGACAGGGAGGGAGCACCGGGGAGCTGTTTTTT
>TRBJ2-1|NA|NA|TRBV29-1
CSTTGGGDEQFF
TGCAGCACTACTGGGGGCGGCGATGAGCAGTTCTTC
>TRBJ2-1|NA|TRBD2|TRBV11-2
CASTLRAGWGEQFF
TGTGCCAGCACCTTAAGAGCGGGGTGGGGTGAGCAGTTCTTC
>TRBJ1-5|NA|NA|TRBV30
CAWSVQGRQPQHF
TGTGCCTGGAGTGTTCAGGGCCGTCAGCCCCAGCATTTT
>TRBJ2-1|NA|NA|TRBV2
CASSYDNEQFF
TGTGCCAGCAGTTATGACAATGAGCAGTTCTTC
>TRBJ2-3|once|NA|TRBV5-1
CASSSVGRDADTQYF
TGCGCCAGCTCTTCGGTGGGCAGGGATGCAGATACGCAGTATTTT
>TRBJ1-4|few|NA|TRBV28
CASSLQGTEKLFF
TGTGCCAGCAGTTTACAGGGTACTGAAAAACTGTTTTTT
>TRBJ2-5|NA|NA|TRBV3-1/TRBV3-2
CASSQDTGTSQETQYF
TGTGCCAGCAGCCAAGATACCGGGACTTCGCAAGAGACCCAGTACTTC
>TRBJ1-1|NA|NA|TRBV25-1
CASSEMTDLSEAFF
TGTGCCAGCAGTGAAATGACAGACCTCTCTGAAGCTTTCTTT
>TRBJ1-4|NA|TRBD1|TRBV10-3
CAISESGTGDEKLFF
TGTGCCATCAGTGAGTCGGGGACAGGGGACGAAAAACTGTTTTTT
>TRBJ2-1|NA|NA|TRBV5-1
CASSQGTRNSYNEQFF
TGCGCCAGCAGCCAGGGGACCCGCAATTCCTACAATGAGCAGTTCTTC
>TRBJ1-6|NA|NA|TRBV9
CASSTSHRDSPLHF
TGTGCCAGCAGCACTTCCCACAGGGATTCACCCCTCCACTTT
>TRBJ2-3|once|NA|TRBV9
CASSGQIRTDTQYF
TGTGCCAGCAGCGGACAGATACGCACAGATACGCAGTATTTT
>TRBJ2-7|few|TRBD1|TRBV6-1
CASSEALGQATSSEQYF
TGTGCCAGCAGTGAAGCCCTAGGACAGGCAACCTCCTCCGAGCAGTACTTC
>TRBJ2-5|NA|TRBD2|TRBV7-2
CASSLGLAGGPQETQYF
TGTGCCAGCAGCTTGGGACTAGCGGGGGGTCCACAAGAGACCCAGTACTTC
>TRBJ2-5|NA|TRBD2|TRBV5-4
CASSAPLAGQETQYF
TGTGCCAGCAGCGCCCCACTAGCGGGACAAGAGACCCAGTACTTC
>TRBJ2-7|NA|TRBD1|TRBV7-8
CASSHNRGSYEQYF
TGTGCCAGCAGCCATAACAGGGGATCCTACGAGCAGTACTTC
>TRBJ2-7|NA|NA|TRBV28
CASRPQGNEQYF
TGTGCCAGCAGACCCCAGGGAAACGAGCAGTACTTC
>TRBJ2-3|few|NA|TRBV6-2/TRBV6-3
CASSYSTSTDTQYF
TGTGCCAGCAGTTACTCGACTAGCACAGATACGCAGTATTTT
>TRBJ1-2|few|NA|TRBV2
CASSESTGLAGYTF
TGTGCCAGCAGTGAATCCACAGGGTTGGCTGGCTACACCTTC
>TRBJ2-5|NA|TRBD1|TRBV3-1/TRBV3-2
CASSQDLQGASETQYF
TGTGCCAGCAGCCAAGATTTGCAGGGGGCTTCAGAGACCCAGTACTTC
>TRBJ1-6|NA|NA|TRBV6-5
CASSFQGNNSPLHF
TGTGCCAGCAGTTTTCAGGGAAATAATTCACCCCTCCACTTT
>TRBJ2-2|once|NA|TRBV7-8
CASSLLLGRANTGELFF
TGTGCCAGCAGCTTATTATTGGGCAGGGCGAACACCGGGGAGCTGTTTTTT
>TRBJ1-1|once|NA|TRBV6-6
CASSFPLGQEAFF
TGTGCCAGCAGTTTCCCCCTCGGACAGGAAGCTTTCTTT